These T cell receptor beta chains were read from a single sample in a study of regulatory T cells in long-lasting Graves disease. TCRdb re-called the multiplex PCR reads through MiXCR, storing one row per CDR3 protein. The sample records fewer than 350,000 distinct CDR3 sequences, 15% to 20% being singletons. This material consisted of peripheral blood mononuclear cells (PBMCs), taken at new diagnosis, from a patient treated with antithyroid drugs. The source is a female donor with Graves disease. Each CDR3 is given with its conserved first and last residue. Fields, in order: V gene, D gene, J gene, clone size, CDR3 length, CDR3 protein, CDR3 DNA. The D gene is left open where the match is weak. Not all rows give a size; the values are once, few, many and, for expanded clones, a class.

TRBV27	-	TRBJ2-7	few	14	CASSFATLGDEQYF	TGTGCCAGCAGTTTTGCAACTCTCGGGGACGAGCAGTACTTC
TRBV11-3	-	TRBJ1-5	-	13	CASSLGRDQPQHF	TGTGCCAGCAGCTTAGGGAGGGACCAGCCCCAGCATTTT
TRBV28	TRBD2	TRBJ2-5	many	17	CASSLGLRSGSGETQYF	TGTGCCAGCAGTTTAGGACTGAGGAGCGGGAGCGGGGAGACCCAGTACTTC
TRBV2	TRBD2	TRBJ2-5	many	18	CASSERIAGGRPQETQYF	TGTGCCAGCAGCGAGAGGATAGCGGGAGGGCGGCCCCAAGAGACCCAGTACTTC
TRBV2	-	TRBJ2-7	many	13	CASIQGGTYEQYF	TGTGCCAGCATACAGGGAGGGACCTACGAGCAGTACTTC
TRBV2	-	TRBJ2-7	many	13	CASTGPASYEQYF	TGTGCCAGCACTGGACCGGCCTCATACGAGCAGTACTTC
TRBV4-1	-	TRBJ1-2	-	16	CASSQDGTDTDYGYTF	TGCGCCAGCAGCCAAGATGGAACTGACACCGACTATGGCTACACCTTC
TRBV11-1	-	TRBJ2-7	many	14	CASSPDRISYEQYF	TGTGCCAGCAGCCCTGACCGAATCTCCTACGAGCAGTACTTC
TRBV2	TRBD1	TRBJ2-5	-	16	CASRRRGQGGIETQYF	TGTGCCAGCAGACGGAGGGGACAGGGTGGTATAGAGACCCAGTACTTC
TRBV12-3/TRBV12-4	-	TRBJ1-1	many	13	CASSPGLPGKAFF	TGTGCCAGCAGCCCAGGGCTCCCCGGGAAAGCTTTCTTT
TRBV6-5	-	TRBJ2-7	few	13	CASSYSAPYEQYF	TGTGCCAGCAGTTACTCAGCTCCCTACGAGCAGTACTTC
TRBV30	TRBD1	TRBJ2-7	-	13	CAWSVLTGARVYF	TGTGCCTGGAGTGTACTAACAGGGGCGCGGGTGTACTTC
TRBV20-1	TRBD2	TRBJ2-1	many	16	CSATGAGLAGYNEQFF	TGCAGTGCCACAGGGGCGGGACTAGCGGGTTACAATGAGCAGTTCTTC
TRBV28	-	TRBJ2-5	-	14	CASFAPGAEETQYF	TGTGCCAGCTTCGCCCCCGGGGCCGAAGAGACCCAGTACTTC
TRBV4-2	TRBD1	TRBJ1-1	-	17	CASSQDGTGGEVSEAFF	TGTGCCAGCAGCCAAGATGGGACAGGGGGGGAAGTTTCTGAAGCTTTCTTT
TRBV20-1	-	TRBJ1-1	many	15	CSARDHEGGNTEAFF	TGCAGTGCTAGAGATCATGAGGGCGGGAACACTGAAGCTTTCTTT
TRBV11-2	TRBD2	TRBJ2-1	many	19	CASSTGLAGPASSYNEQFF	TGTGCCAGCAGCACGGGACTAGCGGGGCCGGCGAGCTCCTACAATGAGCAGTTCTTC
TRBV3-1	-	TRBJ2-1	many	11	CASTTSGEQFF	TGTGCCAGCACCACGTCCGGAGAGCAGTTCTTC
TRBV19	TRBD1	TRBJ1-2	many	16	CASSILRGQGANGYTF	TGTGCCAGTAGTATTCTTCGCGGACAGGGGGCGAATGGCTACACCTTC
TRBV3-1	-	TRBJ1-1	many	15	CASNNLAGSDTEAFF	TGTGCCAGCAATAACCTGGCGGGGTCGGACACTGAAGCTTTCTTT
TRBV9	-	TRBJ2-2	many	13	CASSVADTGELFF	TGTGCCAGCAGCGTAGCGGACACCGGGGAGCTGTTTTTT
TRBV7-2	TRBD1	TRBJ1-1	few	16	CASSQEGQTVNTEAFF	TGTGCCAGCAGCCAAGAGGGACAGACGGTGAACACTGAAGCTTTCTTT
TRBV25-1	-	TRBJ2-5	-	15	CATGGAGGMGETQYF	TGTGCTACGGGGGGGGCAGGGGGCATGGGGGAGACCCAGTACTTC
TRBV12-3/TRBV12-4	-	TRBJ2-5	many	15	CASSLEPPRWQTQYF	TGTGCCAGCAGTTTAGAGCCGCCCAGATGGCAGACCCAGTACTTC
TRBV20-1	TRBD1	TRBJ1-5	many	15	CSARDQQGGDQPQHF	TGCAGTGCTAGAGATCAGCAGGGGGGGGATCAGCCCCAGCATTTT
TRBV27	TRBD2	TRBJ2-5	many	15	CASRGRVPAEETQYF	TGTGCCAGCAGGGGGAGGGTCCCGGCGGAAGAGACCCAGTACTTC
TRBV5-1	TRBD1	TRBJ2-7	-	15	CASSSRTGWDYEQYF	TGCGCCAGCAGCTCGAGGACAGGGTGGGACTACGAGCAGTACTTC
TRBV3-1	-	TRBJ2-5	-	14	CASSQGGVQETQYF	TGTGCCAGCAGCCAAGGGGGGGTACAAGAGACCCAGTACTTC
TRBV12-5	-	TRBJ1-1	many	11	CASAANTEAFF	TGTGCTAGTGCCGCGAACACTGAAGCTTTCTTT
TRBV6-1	-	TRBJ1-5	-	14	CASSPLGAGQPQHF	TGTGCCAGCAGCCCATTGGGGGCGGGTCAGCCCCAGCATTTT
TRBV24-1	-	TRBJ2-1	-	15	CATSQGLSSYNEQFF	TGTGCCACCTCACAGGGACTATCCTCCTACAATGAGCAGTTCTTC
TRBV28	TRBD1	TRBJ2-5	many	14	CASTDTGGEETQYF	TGTGCCAGCACCGATACAGGGGGCGAGGAGACCCAGTACTTC
TRBV13	TRBD2	TRBJ2-3	many	16	CASSLGLAGKADTQYF	TGTGCCAGCAGCTTAGGACTAGCGGGGAAGGCAGATACGCAGTATTTT
TRBV7-2	TRBD2	TRBJ2-1	-	20	CASSLVGARTSGSSYNEQFF	TGTGCCAGCAGCTTAGTGGGGGCGCGGACTAGCGGGAGCTCCTACAATGAGCAGTTCTTC
TRBV29-1	-	TRBJ2-5	many	12	CSVRRGEETQYF	TGCAGCGTCCGCAGGGGGGAGGAGACCCAGTACTTC